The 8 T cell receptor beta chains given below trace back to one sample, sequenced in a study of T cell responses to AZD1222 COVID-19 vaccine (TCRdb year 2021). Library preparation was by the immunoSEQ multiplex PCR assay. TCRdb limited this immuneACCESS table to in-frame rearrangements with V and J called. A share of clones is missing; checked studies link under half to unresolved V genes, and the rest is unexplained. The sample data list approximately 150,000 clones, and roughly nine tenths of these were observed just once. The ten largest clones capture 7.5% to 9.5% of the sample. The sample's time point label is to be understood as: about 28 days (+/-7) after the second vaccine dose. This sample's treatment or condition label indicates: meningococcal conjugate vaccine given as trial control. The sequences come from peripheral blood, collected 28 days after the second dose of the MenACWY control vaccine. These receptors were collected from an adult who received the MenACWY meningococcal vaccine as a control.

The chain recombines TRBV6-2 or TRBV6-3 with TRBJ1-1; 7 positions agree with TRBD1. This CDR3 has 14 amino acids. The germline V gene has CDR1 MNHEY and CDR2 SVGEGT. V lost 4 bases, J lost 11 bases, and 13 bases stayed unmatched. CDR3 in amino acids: CASSSAAEGASAFF. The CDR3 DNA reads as TGTGCCAGCAGTTCCGCAGCTGAGGGGGCCAGTGCTTTCTTT.

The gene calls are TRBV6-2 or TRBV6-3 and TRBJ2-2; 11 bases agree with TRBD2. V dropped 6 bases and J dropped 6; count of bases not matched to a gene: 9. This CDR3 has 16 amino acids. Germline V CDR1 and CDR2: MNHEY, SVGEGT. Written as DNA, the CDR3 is TGTGCCAGCAGCCTAGGACTAGCGGGCGGACCCGGGGAGCTGTTTTTT. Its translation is CASSLGLAGGPGELFF.

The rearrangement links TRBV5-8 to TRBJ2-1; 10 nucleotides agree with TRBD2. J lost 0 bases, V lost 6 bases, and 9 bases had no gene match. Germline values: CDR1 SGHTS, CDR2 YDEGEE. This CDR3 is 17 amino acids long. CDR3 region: CASTPGTSVDSYNEQFF. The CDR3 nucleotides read TGTGCCAGCACCCCTGGGACTAGCGTCGACTCCTACAATGAGCAGTTCTTC.

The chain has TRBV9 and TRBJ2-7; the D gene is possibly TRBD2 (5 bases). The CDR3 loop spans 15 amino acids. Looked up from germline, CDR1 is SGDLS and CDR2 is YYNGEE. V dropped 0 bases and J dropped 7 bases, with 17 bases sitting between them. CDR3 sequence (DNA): TGTGCCAGCAGCGTAGCTAGTGACGACCCGGGAGAGCAGTACTTC. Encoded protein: CASSVASDDPGEQYF.

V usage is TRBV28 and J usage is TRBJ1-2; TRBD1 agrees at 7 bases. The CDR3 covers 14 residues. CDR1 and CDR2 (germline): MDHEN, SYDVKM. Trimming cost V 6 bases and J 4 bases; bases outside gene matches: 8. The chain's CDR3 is CASSPGGQVYGYTF. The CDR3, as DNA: TGTGCCAGCAGCCCAGGGGGGCAGGTCTATGGCTACACCTTC.

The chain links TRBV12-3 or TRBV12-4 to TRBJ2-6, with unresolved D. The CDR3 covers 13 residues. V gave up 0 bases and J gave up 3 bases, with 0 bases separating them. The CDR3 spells CASSLAGANVLTF. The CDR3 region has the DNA TGTGCCAGCAGTTTAGCTGGGGCCAACGTCCTGACTTTC.

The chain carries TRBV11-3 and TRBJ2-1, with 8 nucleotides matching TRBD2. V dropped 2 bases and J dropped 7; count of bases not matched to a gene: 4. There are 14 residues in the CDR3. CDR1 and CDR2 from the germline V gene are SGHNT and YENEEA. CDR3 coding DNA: TGTGCCAGCAGCTTAAGCGGGGGAAGGAATGAGCAGTTCTTC. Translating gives CASSLSGGRNEQFF.

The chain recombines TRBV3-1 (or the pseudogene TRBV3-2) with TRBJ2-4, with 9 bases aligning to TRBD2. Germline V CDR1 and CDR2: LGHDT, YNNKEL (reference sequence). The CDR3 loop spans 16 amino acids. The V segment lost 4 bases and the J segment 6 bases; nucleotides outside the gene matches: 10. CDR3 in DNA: TGTGCCAGCAGCCCCGGGGGTGGCGGGAGGGCAAACATTCAGTACTTC. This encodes CASSPGGGGRANIQYF.